These 20 T cell receptor beta chains were all obtained from the same sample, sequenced in a study of T cell changes during pregnancy in multiple sclerosis (dated by TCRdb to the late 2010s). The method behind the library was the immunoSEQ multiplex PCR assay. This is the immuneACCESS table as TCRdb keeps it, with only in-frame sequences that have V and J called. A part of the clones is gone; compared with another copy, unresolved V genes explain less than half, and the rest is unexplained. Here the sample has about 21,000 clones; under 95% occur a single time. 0.68% of the sample lies in the top ten. This specimen consisted of CD4+ T cells from peripheral blood mononuclear cells, obtained in the third trimester of pregnancy. The receptors derive from a female donor with multiple sclerosis, enrolled in a pregnancy study.

The chain links TRBV2 to TRBJ1-6; 8 bases map to TRBD1. Trimming at V came to 2 bases and at J to 9 bases, leaving 3 bases not matched to a gene. Germline V gene lookup returns CDR1 SNHLY and CDR2 FYNNEI. The CDR3 length is 14 residues. The CDR3 reads CASSETGGGSPLHF. The CDR3 bases are TGTGCCAGCAGTGAAACAGGGGGTGGTTCACCCCTCCACTTT.

The gene calls are TRBV6-5 and TRBJ2-1; 7 bases match TRBD2. After removal of 4 bases from V and 4 bases from J, the junction contained 4 bases not matched to a gene. CDR1 and CDR2 (germline): MNHEY, SVGAGI. This CDR3 spans 14 amino acids. The CDR3 protein is CASSSTGRYNEQFF. The CDR3, as DNA: TGTGCCAGCAGTTCTACCGGGAGGTACAATGAGCAGTTCTTC.

The chain couples TRBV6-6 to TRBJ1-6, with 7 bases that match TRBD1. J was trimmed by 8 bases and V by 5 bases; bases with no gene match: 9. Per germline, CDR1 MNHNY and CDR2 SVGAGI (reference sequence). This CDR3 spans 15 amino acids. The CDR3, as DNA: TGTGCCAGCAGTGCCCTCGGGACAGTCTATTCACCCCTCCACTTT. Protein: CASSALGTVYSPLHF.

This clone was detected once. The gene calls are TRBV19 and TRBJ2-5; 7 bases fit TRBD2. Germline V CDR1 and CDR2: LNHDA, SQIVND (reference sequence). The CDR3 covers 15 residues. Trimming at V came to 6 bases and at J to 4 bases, leaving 11 bases not matched to a gene. The CDR3 coding sequence is TGTGCCAGTAGGGGTCATTGGCGGGGGATAGAGACCCAGTACTTC. Translation: CASRGHWRGIETQYF.

This clone was seen once. The gene calls are TRBV5-4 and TRBJ1-1; possible D gene TRBD1, 5 bases. The V end lost 0 bases, the J end lost 5 bases, and 11 bases lay between the germline ends. Germline lookup yields CDR1 SGHNT and CDR2 YYREEE (reference sequence). The CDR3 contains 14 residues. The CDR3 here is CASSLVGGGTEAFF. Written as DNA, the CDR3 is TGTGCCAGCAGCTTGGTCGGGGGTGGTACTGAAGCTTTCTTT.

The rearrangement joins TRBV19 to TRBJ1-2, with 12 bases matching TRBD1. V was pared by 6 bases and J by 4 bases, with 9 bases of the junction left unmatched. Germline V lookup: CDR1 LNHDA, CDR2 SQIVND (reference sequence). The CDR3 totals 16 residues. This chain's CDR3 is CASRTGTGGKGYGYTF. CDR3 DNA sequence: TGTGCCAGTAGGACCGGGACAGGGGGCAAAGGCTATGGCTACACCTTC.

This chain uses TRBV5-1 with TRBJ1-2, with 8 bases matching TRBD1. J was trimmed by 6 bases and V by 4 bases; bases with no gene match: 11. From germline, CDR1 is SGHRS and CDR2 YFSETQ. The CDR3 is 15 amino acids. The CDR3 region is CASSVRTGNLDGYTF. The DNA of the CDR3 is TGCGCCAGCAGCGTACGGACAGGGAACTTAGATGGCTACACCTTC.

The rearrangement uses TRBV5-1 and TRBJ2-7, with 7 bases that match TRBD2. The CDR3 covers 17 residues. Looked up from germline, CDR1 is SGHRS and CDR2 is YFSETQ. With V trimmed by 0 bases and J by 1 base, 10 bases remained unmatched. CDR3 sequence: CASSLAGSRGGSYEQYF. DNA for the CDR3: TGCGCCAGCAGCTTGGCCGGGTCCCGGGGAGGGTCCTACGAGCAGTACTTC.

The rearrangement joins TRBV7-2 to TRBJ1-2, with unresolved D. V was shortened by 3 bases and J by 7 bases, with 15 bases between the two germline ends. Germline-derived CDR1 and CDR2 are SGHTA and FQGNSA. This CDR3 is 14 amino acids long. As DNA, the CDR3 is TGTGCCAGCAGCTTGATACCACAATCGGGTGGCTACACCTTC. It codes for CASSLIPQSGGYTF.

V usage is TRBV7-2 and J usage is TRBJ2-2; no reliable D call. Trimming removed 4 bases at V and 2 bases at J, with 8 bases between. This CDR3 contains 14 residues. The germline V gene encodes CDR1 SGHTA and CDR2 FQGNSA. The CDR3 nucleotides read TGTGCCAGCAGCTCCCCCTTCAACACCGGGGAGCTGTTTTTT. Encoded protein: CASSSPFNTGELFF. Drawing the rest from reference TRBV7-2 and TRBJ2-2, the complete variable domain is GAGVSQSPSNKVTEKGKDVELRCDPISGHTALYWYRQSLGQGLEFLIYFQGNSAPDKSGLPSDRFSAERTGGSVSTLTIQRTQQEDSAVYLCASSSPFNTGELFFGEGSRLTVL.

The chain combines TRBV6-6 with TRBJ2-3, with 7 positions matching TRBD1. The CDR3 covers 13 residues. CDR1 is MNHNY and CDR2 is SVGAGI in the germline V gene (reference sequence). The V and J ends lost 6 bases and 3 bases, in that order; junction bases with no gene match: 3. This CDR3 reads CASSIQGTDTQYF. CDR3 nucleotides: TGTGCCAGCAGCATACAGGGGACAGATACGCAGTATTTT.

This chain uses TRBV5-1 with TRBJ2-7; 8 nucleotides agree with TRBD2. The germline CDR1 and CDR2 sequences are SGHRS and YFSETQ. CDR3 length: 15 residues. The V and J ends lost 3 bases and 4 bases, in that order; junction bases with no gene match: 9. The CDR3 DNA follows: TGCGCCAGCAGCTACGGAGCGGGGGAGAAATACGAGCAGTACTTC. It specifies CASSYGAGEKYEQYF.

This clone has a handful of counts. The gene calls are TRBV6-6 and TRBJ1-6; D is possibly TRBD1 (5 bases). This CDR3 is 13 amino acids long. V lost 9 bases, J lost 7 bases, and 13 bases lay in between. Germline V gene data show CDR1 as MNHNY and CDR2 as SVGAGI (reference sequence). This chain's CDR3 is CASAGFKNSPLHF. The CDR3, as DNA: TGTGCCAGTGCAGGGTTTAAGAATTCACCCCTCCACTTT.

The chain employs TRBV11-2 and TRBJ2-1; TRBD2 matches at 9 bases. CDR3 length equals 15 residues. Looked up from germline, CDR1 is SGHAT and CDR2 is FQNNGV. The V gene end was trimmed by 3 bases and the J gene end by 8 bases; junction bases not matched to a gene: 8. CDR3 protein: CASSFWRGGLDEQFF. DNA of the CDR3: TGTGCCAGCAGCTTCTGGCGGGGGGGCCTGGATGAGCAGTTCTTC.

This clone was recorded only once. The chain couples TRBV4-1 to TRBJ1-6; unclear D gene. The CDR3 length is 19 residues. CDR1 is MGHRA and CDR2 is YSYEKL in the germline V gene. Trimming removed 2 bases from V and 4 bases from J, with 21 bases in between. CDR3 in amino acids: CASSQSWAKAPYYNSPLHF. The CDR3, as DNA: TGCGCCAGCAGCCAAAGTTGGGCGAAGGCGCCCTATTATAATTCACCCCTCCACTTT.

The V gene is TRBV10-3, the J gene TRBJ1-5, with D possibly TRBD1 on 6 matching bases. This CDR3 has 16 amino acids. Deletions cut 0 bases from V and 3 bases from J, with 12 bases between. Germline V CDR1 and CDR2: ENHRY, SYGVKD. The CDR3 nucleotides read TGTGCCATCAGTGAGTCGTGGGGGCTGAACAATCAGCCCCAGCATTTT. Its translation: CAISESWGLNNQPQHF.

The chain joins TRBV28 to TRBJ2-7, with 9 bases matching TRBD2. The CDR3 is 15 amino acids. CDR1 is MDHEN and CDR2 is SYDVKM in the germline V gene. J was trimmed by 6 bases and V by 5 bases; bases with no gene match: 11. Here the CDR3 DNA reads TGTGCCAGCAGTCCCCGCGGTAGCGGGGGAGGCGAGCAGTACTTC. Amino acids: CASSPRGSGGGEQYF.

The V and J genes are TRBV7-9 and TRBJ1-3; 8 nucleotides agree with TRBD1. The germline CDR1 and CDR2 sequences are SEHNR and FQNEAQ (reference sequence). This CDR3 has 14 amino acids. With V trimmed by 3 bases and J by 8 bases, 6 bases remained unmatched. CDR3 bases: TGTGCCAGCAGCTTCGGACAGGGTGTAGACACCATATATTTT. Its protein product is CASSFGQGVDTIYF.

The genes are TRBV30 and TRBJ1-5; possibly TRBD1 for D (6 bases). The V gene lost 3 bases and the J gene lost 6 bases, with 12 bases spanning the gap. Germline-derived CDR1 and CDR2 are GTSNPN and SVGIG (reference sequence). The length of the CDR3 is 13 residues. This chain's CDR3 is CAWSSSGVQPQHF. The CDR3 DNA sequence: TGTGCCTGGAGCTCCTCAGGGGTTCAGCCCCAGCATTTT.

V usage is TRBV7-3 and J usage is TRBJ1-1; D not certain. From germline, CDR1 is SGHTA and CDR2 FQGTGA. Deletions cut 2 bases from V and 3 bases from J, with 7 bases between. This CDR3 is 13 amino acids long. CDR3 DNA sequence: TGTGCCAGCAGCTTAGGCAGGTACACTGAAGCTTTCTTT. Protein: CASSLGRYTEAFF.